What follows describes a single TCR beta chain. Its specificity is unknown. The sample originates from a study of PD-1 blockade in classical Hodgkin lymphoma. Study information: The patients were dosed with nivolumab 3 mg/kg, infused intravenously every 2 weeks.

Patients all relapsed after autologous stem cell transplantation, and there was variation in brentuximab vedotin exposure. Study-level findings and limits: Before treatment, TCR diversity in newly diagnosed patients was reportedly lower than in healthy donors.

This table comes from immunoSEQ multiplex PCR, and its TCRdb copy is limited to in-frame clones, with some not included. The repertoire has more than 140,000 clones, nearly 80% of them found once; the top ten carry roughly a tenth. The TCR originated in a human donor with classical Hodgkin lymphoma. The material sequenced was peripheral blood mononuclear cells (PBMCs), taken before the second cycle of nivolumab.

CDR3 amino acids: CASSQDWGRNPYEQYF. In DNA, the CDR3 is TGCGCCAGCAGCCAAGATTGGGGCAGAAATCCCTACGAGCAGTACTTC. This sequence joins TRBV4-1 and TRBJ2-7, with D perhaps TRBD1 (5 bases). Germline lookup yields CDR1 MGHRA and CDR2 YSYEKL. V was pared by 0 bases and J by 2 bases, with 14 bases between. CDR3 length: 16 amino acids.